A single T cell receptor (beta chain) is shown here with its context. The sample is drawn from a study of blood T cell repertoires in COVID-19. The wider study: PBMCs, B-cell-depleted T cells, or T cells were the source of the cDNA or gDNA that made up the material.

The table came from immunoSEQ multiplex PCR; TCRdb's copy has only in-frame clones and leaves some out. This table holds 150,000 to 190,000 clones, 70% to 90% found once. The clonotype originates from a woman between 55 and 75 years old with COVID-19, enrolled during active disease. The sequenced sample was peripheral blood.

CDR3 protein: CASSQGTRLNYGYTF. The CDR3 DNA reads TGTGCCAGCAGCCAAGGGACACGTCTTAACTATGGCTACACCTTC. The chain is built from TRBV3-1 (or the pseudogene TRBV3-2) and TRBJ1-2, with TRBD1 as a possible D gene (5 bases). In germline, CDR1 is LGHDT, CDR2 YNNKEL (reference sequence). Trimming took 1 base from V and 1 from J, leaving 10 bases between them. The CDR3 runs 15 residues.